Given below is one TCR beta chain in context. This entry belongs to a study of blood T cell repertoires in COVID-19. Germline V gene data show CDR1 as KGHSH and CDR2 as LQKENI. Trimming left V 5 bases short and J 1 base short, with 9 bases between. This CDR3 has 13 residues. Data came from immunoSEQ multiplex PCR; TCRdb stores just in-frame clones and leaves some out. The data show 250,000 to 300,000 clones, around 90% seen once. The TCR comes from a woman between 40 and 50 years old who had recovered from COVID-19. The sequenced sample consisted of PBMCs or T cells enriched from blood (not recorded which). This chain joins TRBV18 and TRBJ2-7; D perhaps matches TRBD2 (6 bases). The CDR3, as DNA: TGTGCCAGCTCAGGGGGGTCGTCCTACGAGCAGTACTTC. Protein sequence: CASSGGSSYEQYF. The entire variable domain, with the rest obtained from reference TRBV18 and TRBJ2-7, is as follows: NAGVMQNPRHLVRRRGQEARLRCSPMKGHSHVYWYRQLPEEGLKFMVYLQKENIIDESGMPKERFSAEFPKEGPSILRIQQVVRGDSAAYFCASSGGSSYEQYFGPGTRLTVT.